Included here is one TCR beta chain sequence, with context. The sample holds a few counts of this clone. This receptor's antigen is unknown. Base-call qualities are not available, and no considerably larger clone is one nucleotide away. Each collaborating institution followed its own protocols to collect whole blood in K2EDTA tubes. For TCRbeta analysis, collaborators shipped samples in one of three forms: frozen whole blood, isolated PBMCs, or DNA extracted from either of those sample types. The record originates from a study of blood T cell repertoires in COVID-19 (dated by TCRdb to about 2020). Broadly, across the study: The collaborator samples originated in the United States, Italy and Spain and spanned the acute and convalescent phases of COVID-19. The samples were drawn from two sources: the first 160 participants of the ongoing ImmuneRACE study, and 1,000 to 1,500 subjects contributed by 6 global collaborators. Deeply sampled blood TCRbeta repertoires from subjects exposed to, actively infected with, or recovered from COVID-19 were included in the dataset. The repertoires were released in a freely available public database intended as a resource for research on the immune response to SARS-CoV-2. HLA class I and class II types, where available, came from metadata supplied by the sample provider rather than from assay-based typing. The prospective study material was composed of cDNA or gDNA derived from T cells, B-cell-depleted T cells, or PBMCs. A de-identified subject ID, COVID-19 status, age in years and sex were almost always included in the sample metadata. General study outcomes and caveats: The quantity of clinical and demographic metadata differed by source and by participant and was supplied without curation.

The immunoSEQ Assay, a bias-controlled multiplex PCR, was used to amplify TCRbeta CDR3 regions from genomic DNA. The authors processed their data as follows. Nucleated cell counts per sample were estimated from amplification of reference gene primers within the assay. Sequence reads were collapsed and filtered to measure the absolute abundance of every unique TCRbeta CDR3 rearrangement. For each sample, productive Simpson clonality was calculated by taking the square root of Simpson's diversity index across productive rearrangements. TCRdb retrieved this table from immuneACCESS and kept in-frame rearrangements only. Not all clones are present; in checked studies, unresolved V genes account for under half, and no reason is known for the remainder. Clonal size and the V and J genes are those of that table, whereas D and trimming came from the DNA. For this sample the table gives 84,000 or so clones, of which around four fifths were detected only once. The ten largest clones add up to 15% to 20% of the sample.

Taken from cysteine to phenylalanine, the CDR3 has 14 residues. Only the CDR3 DNA stays, 42 bases, in frame from base 1. For this chain, trimming is 3 bases at the V end and 6 bases at the J end, and the number of junction bases without a gene match is 4. For CDR1 and CDR2, the germline V gene lists MGHRA and YSYEKL. Sequenced sample: peripheral blood. The chain joins TRBV4-1 to TRBJ2-2; TRBD1 matches 7 bases in the middle. The TCR comes from a man older than 75 with active or convalescent COVID-19. This receptor carries the CDR3 CASSHTGQPGELFF. The DNA sequence is given as TGCGCCAGCAGCCACACGGGACAGCCCGGGGAGCTGTTTTTT.